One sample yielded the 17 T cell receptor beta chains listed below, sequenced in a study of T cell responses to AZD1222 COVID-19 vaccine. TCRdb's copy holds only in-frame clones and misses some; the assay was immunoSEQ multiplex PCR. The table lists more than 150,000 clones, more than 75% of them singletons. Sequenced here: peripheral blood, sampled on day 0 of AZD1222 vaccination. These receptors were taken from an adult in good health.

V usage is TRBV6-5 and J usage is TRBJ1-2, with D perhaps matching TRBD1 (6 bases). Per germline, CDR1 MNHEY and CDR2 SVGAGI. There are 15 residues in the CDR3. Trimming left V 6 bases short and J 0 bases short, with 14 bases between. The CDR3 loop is CASRATGLSNYGYTF. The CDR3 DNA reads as TGTGCCAGCAGGGCGACAGGACTTTCTAACTATGGCTACACCTTC.

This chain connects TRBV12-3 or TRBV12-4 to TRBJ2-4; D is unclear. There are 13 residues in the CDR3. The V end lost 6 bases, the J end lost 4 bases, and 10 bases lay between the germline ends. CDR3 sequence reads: CASSFNQKNIQYF. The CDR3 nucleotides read TGTGCCAGCAGCTTTAATCAAAAAAACATTCAGTACTTC.

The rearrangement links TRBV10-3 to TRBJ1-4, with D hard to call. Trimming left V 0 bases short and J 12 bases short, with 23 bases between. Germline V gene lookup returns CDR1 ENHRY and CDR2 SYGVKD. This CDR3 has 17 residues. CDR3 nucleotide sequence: TGTGCCATCAGTGAGTCGGAAACAAAGGAGGTTGGGTCGGAACTGTTTTTT. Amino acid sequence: CAISESETKEVGSELFF.

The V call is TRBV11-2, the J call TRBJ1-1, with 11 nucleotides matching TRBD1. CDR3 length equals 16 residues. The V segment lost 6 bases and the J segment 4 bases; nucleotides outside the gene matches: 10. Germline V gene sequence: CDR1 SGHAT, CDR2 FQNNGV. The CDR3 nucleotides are TGTGCCAGCAGACGGACAGGGGGCAATCCGAGCACTGAAGCTTTCTTT. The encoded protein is CASRRTGGNPSTEAFF.

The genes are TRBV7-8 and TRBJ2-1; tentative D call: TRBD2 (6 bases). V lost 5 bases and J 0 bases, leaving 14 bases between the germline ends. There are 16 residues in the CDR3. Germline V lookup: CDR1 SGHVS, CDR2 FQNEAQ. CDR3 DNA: TGTGCCAGCAGCACCACTAGCTTCGGCTCCTACAATGAGCAGTTCTTC. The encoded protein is CASSTTSFGSYNEQFF.

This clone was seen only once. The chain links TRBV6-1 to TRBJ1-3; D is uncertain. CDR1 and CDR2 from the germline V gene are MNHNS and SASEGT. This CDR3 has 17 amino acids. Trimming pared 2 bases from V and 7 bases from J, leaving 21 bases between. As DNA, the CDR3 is TGTGCCAGCAGTGAAATCCGGCGGATCCTCTCAGACAACACCATATATTTT. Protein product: CASSEIRRILSDNTIYF.

The CDR3 nucleotides are TGTGCCAGCAGCACCACGGACAGGGCCGGCCCTGAAGCTTTCTTT. It encodes CASSTTDRAGPEAFF. The chain has TRBV11-2 and TRBJ1-1; 8 positions agree with TRBD1. There are 15 residues in the CDR3. Germline V lookup: CDR1 SGHAT, CDR2 FQNNGV. The V segment lost 5 bases and the J segment 6 bases; nucleotides outside the gene matches: 11.

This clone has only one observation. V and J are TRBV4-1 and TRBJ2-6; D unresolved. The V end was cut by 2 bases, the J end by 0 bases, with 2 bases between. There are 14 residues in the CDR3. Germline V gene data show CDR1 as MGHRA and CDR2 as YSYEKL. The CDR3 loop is CASSQYSGANVLTF. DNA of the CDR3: TGCGCCAGCAGCCAATACTCTGGGGCCAACGTCCTGACTTTC.

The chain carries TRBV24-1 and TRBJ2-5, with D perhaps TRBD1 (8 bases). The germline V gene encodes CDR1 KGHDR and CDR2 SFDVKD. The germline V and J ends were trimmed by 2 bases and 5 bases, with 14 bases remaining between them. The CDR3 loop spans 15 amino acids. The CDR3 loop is CATSDSGQGGETQYF. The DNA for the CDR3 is TGTGCCACCAGTGATTCCGGACAGGGAGGGGAGACCCAGTACTTC.

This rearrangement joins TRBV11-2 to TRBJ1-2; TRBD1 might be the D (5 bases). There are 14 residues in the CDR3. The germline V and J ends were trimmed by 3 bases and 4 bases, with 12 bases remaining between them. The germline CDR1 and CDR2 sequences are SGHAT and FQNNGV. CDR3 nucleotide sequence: TGTGCCAGCAGCTTTGGGGGGTGGGGCTATGGCTACACCTTC. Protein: CASSFGGWGYGYTF.

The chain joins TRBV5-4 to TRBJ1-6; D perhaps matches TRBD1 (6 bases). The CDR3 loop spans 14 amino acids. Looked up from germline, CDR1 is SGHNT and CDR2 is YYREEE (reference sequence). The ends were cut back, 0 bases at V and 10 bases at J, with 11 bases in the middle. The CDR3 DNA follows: TGTGCCAGCAGCTTGGACAGGGATTTCTCACCCCTCCACTTT. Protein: CASSLDRDFSPLHF. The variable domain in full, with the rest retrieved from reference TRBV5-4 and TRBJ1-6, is ETGVTQSPTHLIKTRGQQVTLRCSSQSGHNTVSWYQQALGQGPQFIFQYYREEENGRGNFPPRFSGLQFPNYSSELNVNALELDDSALYLCASSLDRDFSPLHFGNGTRLTVT.

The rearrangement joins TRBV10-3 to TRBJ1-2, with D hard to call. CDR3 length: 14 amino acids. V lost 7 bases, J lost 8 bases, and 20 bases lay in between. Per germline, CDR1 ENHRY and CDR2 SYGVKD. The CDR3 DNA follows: TGTGCCATCACCCCTGAGGGATTGAGTCGGGGCTACACCTTC. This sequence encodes CAITPEGLSRGYTF.

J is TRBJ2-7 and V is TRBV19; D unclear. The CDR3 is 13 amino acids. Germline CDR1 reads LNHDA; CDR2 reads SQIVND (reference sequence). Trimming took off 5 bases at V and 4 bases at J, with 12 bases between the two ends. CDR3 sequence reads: CASSLTTRYEQYF. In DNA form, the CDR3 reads TGTGCCAGTAGTCTGACCACTCGGTACGAGCAGTACTTC.

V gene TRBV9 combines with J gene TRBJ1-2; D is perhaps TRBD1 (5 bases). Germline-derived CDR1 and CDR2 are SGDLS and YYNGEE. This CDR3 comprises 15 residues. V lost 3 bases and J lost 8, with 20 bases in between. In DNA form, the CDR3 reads TGTGCCAGCAGCGGTACCGGGCCCGCTGGGGGAGGCTACACCTTC. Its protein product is CASSGTGPAGGGYTF.

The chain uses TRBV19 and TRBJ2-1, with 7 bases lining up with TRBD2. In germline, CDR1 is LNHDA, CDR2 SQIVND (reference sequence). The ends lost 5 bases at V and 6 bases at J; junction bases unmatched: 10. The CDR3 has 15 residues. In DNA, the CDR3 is TGTGCCAGTAGTTTAACCGGGACTAATTTCAATGAGCAGTTCTTC. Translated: CASSLTGTNFNEQFF.

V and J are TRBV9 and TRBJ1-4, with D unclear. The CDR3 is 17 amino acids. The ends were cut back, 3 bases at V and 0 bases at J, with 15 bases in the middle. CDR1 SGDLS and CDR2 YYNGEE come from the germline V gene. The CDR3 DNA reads TGTGCCAGCAGCGCAACACGAGGAAAGACAACTAATGAAAAACTGTTTTTT. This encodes CASSATRGKTTNEKLFF.

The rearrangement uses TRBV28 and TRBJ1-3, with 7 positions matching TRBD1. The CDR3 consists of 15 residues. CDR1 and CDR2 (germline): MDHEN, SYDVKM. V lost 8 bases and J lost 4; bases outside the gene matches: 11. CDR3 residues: CASVRLQGKGNTIYF. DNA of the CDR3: TGTGCCAGCGTTCGATTACAGGGGAAGGGAAACACCATATATTTT.